The clone carrying this T cell receptor beta chain was seen repeatedly, ten times or more. As yet, its antigen is unknown. The read finishes 3 residues shy of the CDR3 end, and the germline J gene is used to complete it. Some clones are missing from TCRdb's copy, which holds only in-frame ones; the method was immunoSEQ multiplex PCR. The sample was found to contain roughly 34,000 clones, and every one recurs. Patients had low serum IgG, IgA and/or IgM and specific antibody deficiency. Most patients and controls had Caucasian heritage. All CVID subjects were on immunoglobulin replacement for at least one year. Germline V CDR1 and CDR2: DFQATT, SNEGSKA (reference sequence). This CDR3 comprises 14 residues. The V end was cut by 3 bases, the J end by 2 bases, with 13 bases between. This record comes from a study of T cell clonality in common variable immunodeficiency. Study conclusions and caveats: Compared with controls, CVID subjects had fewer shared TCRbeta clones. Common variable immunodeficiency TCR beta sequences reportedly had fewer deletions and N-nucleotide insertions.

Sequenced: peripheral blood mononuclear cells. This TCR came from a human donor with common variable immunodeficiency. The chain uses TRBV20-1 and TRBJ2-5; D is possibly TRBD1 (5 bases). The chain's CDR3 is CSASDPGIQETQYF. The sequenced part of the CDR3 DNA is TGCAGTGCTAGTGATCCAGGGATACAAGAGACC.